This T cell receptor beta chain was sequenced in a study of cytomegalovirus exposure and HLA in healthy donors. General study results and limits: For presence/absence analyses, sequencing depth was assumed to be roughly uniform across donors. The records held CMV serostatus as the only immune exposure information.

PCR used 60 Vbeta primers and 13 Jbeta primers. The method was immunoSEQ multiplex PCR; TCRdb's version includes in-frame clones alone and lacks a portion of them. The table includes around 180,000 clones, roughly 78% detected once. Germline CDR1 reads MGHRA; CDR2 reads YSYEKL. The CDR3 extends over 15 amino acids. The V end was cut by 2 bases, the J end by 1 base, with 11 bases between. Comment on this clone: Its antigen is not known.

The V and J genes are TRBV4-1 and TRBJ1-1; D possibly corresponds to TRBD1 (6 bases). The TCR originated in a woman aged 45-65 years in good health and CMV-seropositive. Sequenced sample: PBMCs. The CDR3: CASSQSPGQNTEAFF. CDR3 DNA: TGCGCCAGCAGCCAATCACCGGGACAGAACACTGAAGCTTTCTTT.